The present T cell receptor (beta chain) was sequenced within a study of CD8+ T cells in alopecia areata. Treatment: oral pan-JAK inhibitor, 5-10 mg twice daily. Whole-study results and caveats: Uncertainty about whether baseline CD8+ expansion is linked to response remains, with one nonresponder. Scalp sample sequencing also detects resident alphabeta T cells of normal skin. Higher clonality and more expanded CD8+ clones appeared in lesional than normal scalp.

The CDR3 is 14 residues long. The ends were cut back, 5 bases at V and 1 base at J, with 11 bases in the middle. The germline V gene has CDR1 PRHDT and CDR2 FYEKMQ (reference sequence). Worth noting for this clone: No antigen is known for it.

Once RNA had been extracted, it was reverse transcribed into cDNA to act as the sequencing template. The method was immunoSEQ multiplex PCR; TCRdb's version includes in-frame clones alone and lacks a portion of them. The sample includes 150,000 to 200,000 clones, 40% to 55% of them seen just once. This specimen was CD8+ T cells sorted from blood, taken around week 52, from a patient treated with tofacitinib. This receptor was taken from a human donor with alopecia areata. The chain carries TRBV13 and TRBJ1-1; D is undetermined. CDR3 in DNA: TGTGCCAGCAGCGAATTCTATGCGAACACTGAAGCTTTCTTT. It translates to CASSEFYANTEAFF.